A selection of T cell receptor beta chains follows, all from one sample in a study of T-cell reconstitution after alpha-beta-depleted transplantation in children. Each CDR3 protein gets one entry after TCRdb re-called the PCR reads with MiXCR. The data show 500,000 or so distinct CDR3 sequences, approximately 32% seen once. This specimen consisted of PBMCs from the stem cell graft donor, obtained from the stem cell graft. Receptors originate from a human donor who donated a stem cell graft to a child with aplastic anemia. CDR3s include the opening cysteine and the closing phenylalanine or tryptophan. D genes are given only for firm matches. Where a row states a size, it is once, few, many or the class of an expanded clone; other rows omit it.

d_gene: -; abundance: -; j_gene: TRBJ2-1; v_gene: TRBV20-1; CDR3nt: TGCAGTGCCAGCGGGACAGAGGACATCCAAAAGCAGTTCTTC; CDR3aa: CSASGTEDIQKQFF
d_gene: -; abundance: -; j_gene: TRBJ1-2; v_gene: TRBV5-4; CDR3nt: TGTGCCAGCACTCGGGGGGCGGAAAACTATGGCTACACCTTC; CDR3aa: CASTRGAENYGYTF
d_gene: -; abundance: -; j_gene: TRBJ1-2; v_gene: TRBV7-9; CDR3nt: TGTGCCAGCAGCTTAAAGGAGGGATTCGTCGGCTACACCTTC; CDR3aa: CASSLKEGFVGYTF
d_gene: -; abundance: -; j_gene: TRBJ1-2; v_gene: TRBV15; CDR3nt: TGTGCCACCAGCAGTTCCATTTATTCAGGGAAGGGCTACACCTTC; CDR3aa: CATSSSIYSGKGYTF
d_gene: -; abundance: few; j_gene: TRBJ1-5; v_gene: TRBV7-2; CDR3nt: TGTGCCAGCAGCCGGCGTTACGGAGGAGACCAGCCCCAGCATTTT; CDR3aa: CASSRRYGGDQPQHF
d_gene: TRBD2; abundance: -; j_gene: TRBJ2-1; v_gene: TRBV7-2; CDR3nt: TGTGCCAGCAGCTTAGGCGGCGGGAGGGCCGACAATGAGCAGTTCTTC; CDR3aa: CASSLGGGRADNEQFF
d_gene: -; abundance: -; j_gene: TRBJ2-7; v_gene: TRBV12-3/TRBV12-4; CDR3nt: TGTGCCAGCAGTTTCTCCGGGACACTCGAGCAGTACTTC; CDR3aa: CASSFSGTLEQYF
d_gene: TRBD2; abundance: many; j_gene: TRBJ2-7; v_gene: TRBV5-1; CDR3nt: TGTGCCAGCAGTTTAGCGGGTGGCACCTACGAGCAGTACTTC; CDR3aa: CASSLAGGTYEQYF
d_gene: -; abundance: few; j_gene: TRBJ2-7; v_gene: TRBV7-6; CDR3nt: TGTGCCAGCAGGGGAAGTTCCGACGAGCAGTACTTC; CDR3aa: CASRGSSDEQYF
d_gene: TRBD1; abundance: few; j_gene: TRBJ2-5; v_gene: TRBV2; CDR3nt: TGTGCCAGCAGTGAACGGACAGGGCGAAAGACCCAGTACTTC; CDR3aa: CASSERTGRKTQYF
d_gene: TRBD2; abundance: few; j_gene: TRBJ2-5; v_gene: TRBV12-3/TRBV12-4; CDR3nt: TGTGCCAGCAGTTTACAGCGGGAGGGTGAGACCCAGTACTTC; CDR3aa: CASSLQREGETQYF
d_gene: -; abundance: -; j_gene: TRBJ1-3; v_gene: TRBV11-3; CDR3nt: TGTGCCAGCAGCTCGGACGCCGGTTTTGGAAACACCATATATTTT; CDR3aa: CASSSDAGFGNTIYF
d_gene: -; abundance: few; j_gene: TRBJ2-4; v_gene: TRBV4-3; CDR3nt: TGCGCCAGCAGCCAAGCCCCGGCAAAGGACAAAAACATTCAGTACTTC; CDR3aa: CASSQAPAKDKNIQYF